The rows below give T cell receptor beta chains drawn from one sample of a study of blood T cells in healthy people across ages. TCRdb reprocessed the 5' RACE reads with MiXCR, giving one entry per CDR3 protein. The sample yields 1.5 million to 2 million distinct CDR3 sequences, approximately 28% seen once. The sequencing sample was made of blood. These receptors all come from a woman between 25 and 40 years old in good health. Both conserved end residues are part of each CDR3. Fields, in order: CDR3 length, J gene, D gene, V gene, CDR3 protein. The D gene is left open where the match is weak.

len: 17
j_gene: TRBJ1-2
d_gene: TRBD1
v_gene: TRBV28
CDR3aa: CASRSRAQGRLNYGYTF

len: 14
j_gene: TRBJ2-1
d_gene: TRBD2
v_gene: TRBV29-1
CDR3aa: CSIGRLAGSDEQFF

len: 15
j_gene: TRBJ2-2
d_gene: TRBD2
v_gene: TRBV6-6
CDR3aa: CASRAGDLNTGELFF

len: 15
j_gene: TRBJ1-6
d_gene: TRBD1
v_gene: TRBV6-5
CDR3aa: CASSPRGLGNSPLHF

len: 16
j_gene: TRBJ2-6
d_gene: TRBD1
v_gene: TRBV28
CDR3aa: CASSSPTGSGANVLTF

len: 13
j_gene: TRBJ1-2
d_gene: -
v_gene: TRBV2
CDR3aa: CASRGTAPYGYTF

len: 14
j_gene: TRBJ2-7
d_gene: TRBD1
v_gene: TRBV27
CDR3aa: CASSLSQGDYEQYF

len: 15
j_gene: TRBJ2-7
d_gene: TRBD2
v_gene: TRBV4-1
CDR3aa: CASSQGERGPYEQYF

len: 12
j_gene: TRBJ1-1
d_gene: TRBD1
v_gene: TRBV30
CDR3aa: CAWSGDRAGAFF

len: 12
j_gene: TRBJ1-2
d_gene: TRBD1
v_gene: TRBV10-3
CDR3aa: CDIRGDFYGYTF

len: 14
j_gene: TRBJ1-2
d_gene: TRBD1
v_gene: TRBV10-3
CDR3aa: CAISERGQGAGYTF

len: 14
j_gene: TRBJ1-1
d_gene: -
v_gene: TRBV28
CDR3aa: CASSLSEMNTEAFF

len: 17
j_gene: TRBJ2-3
d_gene: TRBD2
v_gene: TRBV10-3
CDR3aa: CAISSTSGGPSTDTQYF

len: 17
j_gene: TRBJ2-6
d_gene: TRBD1
v_gene: TRBV11-2
CDR3aa: CASSTGSTGVGANVLTF

len: 13
j_gene: TRBJ1-4
d_gene: TRBD1
v_gene: TRBV28
CDR3aa: CASSWDRDEKLFF

len: 12
j_gene: TRBJ1-2
d_gene: -
v_gene: TRBV6-1
CDR3aa: CASTQRAKGYTF

len: 14
j_gene: TRBJ2-7
d_gene: -
v_gene: TRBV18
CDR3aa: CASSPDLSSYEQYF

len: 13
j_gene: TRBJ1-1
d_gene: -
v_gene: TRBV10-3
CDR3aa: CAISESRGDEAFF

len: 15
j_gene: TRBJ2-1
d_gene: -
v_gene: TRBV5-1
CDR3aa: CASSLARDRNNEQFF

len: 16
j_gene: TRBJ2-1
d_gene: TRBD2
v_gene: TRBV5-1
CDR3aa: CASSLRSGGSYNERFF

len: 12
j_gene: TRBJ2-5
d_gene: -
v_gene: TRBV5-6
CDR3aa: CASSLGEGDVYF

len: 13
j_gene: TRBJ1-2
d_gene: -
v_gene: TRBV7-2
CDR3aa: CASSFGGAVGYTF

len: 12
j_gene: TRBJ2-1
d_gene: -
v_gene: TRBV12-5
CDR3aa: CASGYFSAEQFF

len: 15
j_gene: TRBJ2-1
d_gene: -
v_gene: TRBV29-1
CDR3aa: CSATGRKSSYNEQFF

len: 16
j_gene: TRBJ2-3
d_gene: TRBD2
v_gene: TRBV7-9
CDR3aa: CASSLEFLAGTDTQYF

len: 13
j_gene: TRBJ1-2
d_gene: TRBD1
v_gene: TRBV27
CDR3aa: CASSLKGAEGYTF

len: 15
j_gene: TRBJ2-7
d_gene: -
v_gene: TRBV11-2
CDR3aa: CASSPAAVFAYEQYF

len: 15
j_gene: TRBJ2-2
d_gene: TRBD2
v_gene: TRBV6-4
CDR3aa: CASSTSGGSTGELFF

len: 13
j_gene: TRBJ1-6
d_gene: -
v_gene: TRBV4-1
CDR3aa: CASSQGVNSPLHF

len: 14
j_gene: TRBJ2-1
d_gene: TRBD1
v_gene: TRBV11-2
CDR3aa: CASSQGVTYNEQFF

len: 14
j_gene: TRBJ2-1
d_gene: -
v_gene: TRBV7-9
CDR3aa: CASSDPSSYNEQFF

len: 14
j_gene: TRBJ2-7
d_gene: -
v_gene: TRBV19
CDR3aa: CASSIAEGSYEQYF

len: 15
j_gene: TRBJ2-3
d_gene: -
v_gene: TRBV2
CDR3aa: CASSDSGLRTDTQYF

len: 14
j_gene: TRBJ1-2
d_gene: -
v_gene: TRBV28
CDR3aa: CASSFTRSQLGYTF

len: 15
j_gene: TRBJ1-1
d_gene: -
v_gene: TRBV27
CDR3aa: CASSLSSGGDTEAFF

len: 13
j_gene: TRBJ2-5
d_gene: -
v_gene: TRBV20-1
CDR3aa: CSAFSSECETQYF

len: 13
j_gene: TRBJ2-1
d_gene: -
v_gene: TRBV20-1
CDR3aa: CSASLILGNEQFF

len: 12
j_gene: TRBJ1-5
d_gene: TRBD1
v_gene: TRBV12-3/TRBV12-4
CDR3aa: CASTRGDQPQHF

len: 15
j_gene: TRBJ2-7
d_gene: TRBD2
v_gene: TRBV30
CDR3aa: CAWKTYSGGVDEQYF

len: 15
j_gene: TRBJ2-2
d_gene: TRBD2
v_gene: TRBV28
CDR3aa: CASSLLRGGSGELFF

len: 13
j_gene: TRBJ2-1
d_gene: -
v_gene: TRBV10-3
CDR3aa: CAISVGQNNEQFF

len: 15
j_gene: TRBJ2-7
d_gene: TRBD2
v_gene: TRBV14
CDR3aa: CASSQELAASYEQYF

len: 13
j_gene: TRBJ2-4
d_gene: -
v_gene: TRBV10-2
CDR3aa: CASSEASNRPQYF

len: 13
j_gene: TRBJ2-1
d_gene: -
v_gene: TRBV20-1
CDR3aa: CSARQSSYNEQFF

len: 14
j_gene: TRBJ1-2
d_gene: -
v_gene: TRBV7-9
CDR3aa: CASSLVGGRGGYTF

len: 16
j_gene: TRBJ2-3
d_gene: TRBD2
v_gene: TRBV7-9
CDR3aa: CASSSHAGLGSDTQYF